This T cell receptor beta chain was profiled in a study of blood T cell repertoires in COVID-19. In the original analysis: Quantification of nucleated cells was approximated via reference gene primer amplification. Profiled with immunoSEQ multiplex PCR; TCRdb holds only in-frame clones, not every one. V and J calls plus clone size are reproduced from that table; the DNA served to infer D and trimming. The sample consists of fewer than 500,000 clones, around 89% of them appearing once. The CDR3 runs 15 residues. CDR1 and CDR2 (germline): SGHVS, FNYEAQ. V was pared by 5 bases and J by 0 bases, with 13 bases between.

V is TRBV7-6 and J is TRBJ1-2; D is uncertain. The sample consisted of peripheral blood. The sequence derives from a woman aged 30 to 39 with acute or convalescent COVID-19. The CDR3 nucleotides are TGTGCCAGCAGCCTGGGAGTGGGTGCTAACTATGGCTACACCTTC. This sequence encodes CASSLGVGANYGYTF.